This T cell receptor (beta chain) stems from a study of T cell changes during pregnancy in multiple sclerosis. J was trimmed by 4 bases and V by 3 bases; bases with no gene match: 4. This CDR3 contains 13 residues. Germline values: CDR1 GTSNPN, CDR2 SVGIG (reference sequence). Profiled with immunoSEQ multiplex PCR; TCRdb holds only in-frame clones, not every one. The data contain 35,000 to 40,000 clones, 88% of them singletons. The sample in question was CD4+ T cells from peripheral blood mononuclear cells, obtained before pregnancy. This sequence joins TRBV30 and TRBJ1-2, with 8 bases lining up with TRBD1. This clonotype was sampled from a female donor with multiple sclerosis, enrolled in a pregnancy study. The CDR3 DNA reads TGTGCCTGGAGGGACAGGGCGGGCTATGGCTACACCTTC. Amino acid sequence: CAWRDRAGYGYTF.